This T cell receptor beta chain is from a study of siplizumab effects on memory and regulatory T cells. Study results and caveats: Memory cells seemed less diverse than naive T cells, which also seemed major contributors to the alloresponse. Only a minority of proliferating CD4+ or CD8+ clones had an assignable naive or memory phenotype, with roughly 75-95% lacking one. Mappable CD4+ clones that were alloreactive averaged 68.8% Treg-derived with siplizumab versus approximately 30% in controls.

Concerning this clone: Its antigen is currently unknown.

Per sample, roughly 99,000 TCR templates were assayed. Assay: immunoSEQ multiplex PCR; the TCRdb copy retains only in-frame clones and omits some. Here the sample spans about 100,000 clones, 91% being singletons. Per germline, CDR1 MNHNS and CDR2 SASEGT. The CDR3 length is 15 residues. With 4 bases removed from V and 11 bases from J, the gap between germline ends came to 23 bases. V usage is TRBV6-1 and J usage is TRBJ2-5; D is unresolved. This sequence was found in a human donor in good health. Material: CD4+ T cells sorted from blood. The DNA of the CDR3 is TGTGCCAGCAGTGGAACTAACACACCAACCGTTCTACAGTACTTC. Translating gives CASSGTNTPTVLQYF.